These 30 T cell receptor beta chains originate from one sample sequenced in a study of PD-1 blockade in classical Hodgkin lymphoma. Noted time point: newly diagnosed, previously untreated cHL patient sample. Repertoires were generated with immunoSEQ multiplex PCR, while TCRdb's copy carries only in-frame clones and drops some. The sample contains about 15,000 clones, approximately 84% of which appear only once. Sequencing was carried out using peripheral blood mononuclear cells (PBMCs). All receptors derive from a human donor with classical Hodgkin lymphoma.

The rearrangement links TRBV10-3 to TRBJ2-7; TRBD2 agrees at 8 bases. CDR3 length: 12 residues. The trim removed 7 bases at V and 6 bases at J, leaving 5 bases unmatched. CDR1 and CDR2 from the germline V gene are ENHRY and SYGVKD. CDR3 sequence: CAIKPAGGEQYF. The CDR3 bases are TGTGCCATCAAACCGGCGGGGGGCGAGCAGTACTTC.

The CDR3 nucleotides are TGTGCCAGCAGTTCGGCCCGAGATACGCAGTATTTT. Translation gives CASSSARDTQYF. The V and J genes are TRBV27 and TRBJ2-3; D ambiguous. Germline V gene data show CDR1 as MNHEY and CDR2 as SMNVEV (reference sequence). The CDR3 consists of 12 residues. The V gene lost 4 bases and the J gene lost 5 bases, with 7 bases spanning the gap.

This clone was picked up a small number of times. V and J are TRBV10-3 and TRBJ1-5; D unclear. CDR3 size: 13 residues. The germline CDR1 and CDR2 sequences are ENHRY and SYGVKD. The germline V and J ends were trimmed by 6 bases and 7 bases, with 13 bases remaining between them. The CDR3 region is CAISPKEGQPQHF. CDR3 sequence (DNA): TGTGCCATCAGCCCAAAGGAAGGGCAGCCCCAGCATTTT.

The V call is TRBV5-1, the J call TRBJ2-5, with 14 bases aligning to TRBD2. In germline, CDR1 is SGHRS, CDR2 YFSETQ. Trimming removed 0 bases from V and 4 bases from J; junction bases left unmatched: 2. The CDR3 loop spans 16 amino acids. In DNA form, the CDR3 reads TGCGCCAGCAGCTTGGGACTAGCGGGAGGGCCAGAGACCCAGTACTTC. Amino acid sequence: CASSLGLAGGPETQYF.

The rearrangement joins TRBV5-1 to TRBJ2-3; D possibly corresponds to TRBD2 (6 bases). The CDR3 loop spans 16 amino acids. Germline values: CDR1 SGHRS, CDR2 YFSETQ. The germline V and J ends were trimmed by 7 bases and 7 bases, with 25 bases remaining between them. In nucleotides, the CDR3 is TGCGCCAGCCGAATCCAGGGAGGTCATCGGATATATACGCAGTATTTT. This sequence encodes CASRIQGGHRIYTQYF.

V usage is TRBV5-1 and J usage is TRBJ2-7; the D gene is possibly TRBD2 (6 bases). Germline V gene sequence: CDR1 SGHRS, CDR2 YFSETQ. Trimming left V 4 bases short and J 0 bases short, with 14 bases between. The CDR3 covers 15 residues. The CDR3 region has the DNA TGCGCCAGCAGCCGAGCGGGCGTAAGCTCCTACGAGCAGTACTTC. It codes for CASSRAGVSSYEQYF.

The chain joins TRBV5-1 to TRBJ1-1, with a weak D call TRBD1 (5 bases). Germline CDR1 SGHRS, CDR2 YFSETQ. Between the trimmed V and J ends, which lost 4 bases and 3 bases, there was a span of 22 bases. The CDR3 has 17 amino acids. The DNA of the CDR3 is TGCGCCAGCAGCCAAAAGGCGATAGACCAGGGACACACTGAAGCTTTCTTT. Translation gives CASSQKAIDQGHTEAFF.

This clone has only one observation. The chain carries TRBV14 and TRBJ2-5; D not certain. Germline lookup yields CDR1 SGHDN and CDR2 FVKESK. The length of the CDR3 is 14 residues. Trimming pared 4 bases from V and 5 bases from J, leaving 14 bases between. This CDR3 is CASSPVTGLETQYF. CDR3 nucleotides: TGTGCCAGCAGCCCGGTCACCGGCCTGGAGACCCAGTACTTC. Supplemented by reference TRBV14 and TRBJ2-5, the full variable domain reads EAGVTQFPSHSVIEKGQTVTLRCDPISGHDNLYWYRRVMGKEIKFLLHFVKESKQDESGMPNNRFLAERTGGTYSTLKVQPAELEDSGVYFCASSPVTGLETQYFGPGTRLLVL.

The rearrangement links TRBV9 to TRBJ2-1; D might be TRBD1 or TRBD2, each matching 6 bases. Germline CDR1 is SGDLS and CDR2 is YYNGEE. Trimming left V 1 base short and J 3 bases short, with 11 bases between. The CDR3 is 15 residues long. CDR3: CASSVFGGYYNEQFF. The CDR3 DNA sequence: TGTGCCAGCAGCGTATTCGGGGGCTACTACAATGAGCAGTTCTTC.

The chain employs TRBV25-1 and TRBJ1-4, with D maybe TRBD1 (5 bases). The CDR3 sequence is 16 residues long. Germline values: CDR1 MGHDK, CDR2 SYGVNS. V was shortened by 1 base and J by 5 bases, with 14 bases between the two germline ends. CDR3 coding DNA: TGTGCCAGCAGTGAATTCGGGGGGAGGCCAAATGAAAAACTGTTTTTT. Its protein product is CASSEFGGRPNEKLFF.

Written as DNA, the CDR3 is TGTGCCAGCAGCTTAGCGCAACTAGCGGGAGGACAAGAGACCCAGTACTTC. Its protein product is CASSLAQLAGGQETQYF. The J gene is TRBJ2-5, the V gene TRBV7-9; 12 bases line up with TRBD2. With V trimmed by 0 bases and J by 2 bases, 4 bases remained unmatched. This CDR3 contains 17 residues. Germline V gene sequence: CDR1 SEHNR, CDR2 FQNEAQ (reference sequence).

V usage is TRBV10-3 and J usage is TRBJ2-5; perhaps TRBD2 as D (7 bases). This CDR3 has 16 residues. CDR1 and CDR2 from the germline V gene are ENHRY and SYGVKD. V dropped 0 bases and J dropped 2 bases, with 13 bases sitting between them. The CDR3: CAISESLGRGQETQYF. The DNA for the CDR3 is TGTGCCATCAGTGAGTCGTTGGGGAGGGGGCAAGAGACCCAGTACTTC.

This clone was recorded once. V is TRBV19 and J is TRBJ1-5, with 9 bases identical to TRBD1. Germline assignment: CDR1 LNHDA and CDR2 SQIVND (reference sequence). The CDR3 is 14 residues long. The V gene end was trimmed by 5 bases and the J gene end by 7 bases; junction bases not matched to a gene: 6. The CDR3 coding sequence is TGTGCCAGTAGTGGGGGACAGGGAAGGCAGCCCCAGCATTTT. This sequence encodes CASSGGQGRQPQHF.

This chain connects TRBV6-6 to TRBJ2-7, with D tentatively TRBD2 (5 bases). The germline V and J ends were trimmed by 0 bases and 3 bases, with 6 bases remaining between them. The CDR3 has 13 amino acids. Germline V CDR1 and CDR2: MNHNY, SVGAGI (reference sequence). The CDR3 coding sequence is TGTGCCAGCAGTTACTCGGGAGACTACGAGCAGTACTTC. It yields the protein CASSYSGDYEQYF.

In its sample, this clone was seen once. This chain joins TRBV28 and TRBJ2-7, with D possibly being TRBD1 (6 bases). The V and J ends lost 2 bases and 0 bases respectively, with 14 bases between them. CDR1 is MDHEN and CDR2 is SYDVKM in the germline V gene. The CDR3 totals 16 residues. The CDR3 loop is CASSLGVTGLSYEQYF. In nucleotides, the CDR3 is TGTGCCAGCAGTTTAGGGGTAACAGGGCTCTCCTACGAGCAGTACTTC. Looking up the rest from reference TRBV28 and TRBJ2-7 gives the full variable domain: DVKVTQSSRYLVKRTGEKVFLECVQDMDHENMFWYRQDPGLGLRLIYFSYDVKMKEKGDIPEGYSVSREKKERFSLILESASTNQTSMYLCASSLGVTGLSYEQYFGPGTRLTVT.

The CDR3 DNA reads as TGTGCCAGCAGTTTATCCCTCGATTTCATGAAAAAGTTCTTC. This encodes CASSLSLDFMKKFF. V gene TRBV28 combines with J gene TRBJ2-1; D unclear. Germline CDR1 is MDHEN and CDR2 is SYDVKM. This CDR3 spans 14 amino acids. Trimming stripped 1 base from V and 14 bases from J, with 18 bases between.

The chain joins TRBV19 to TRBJ2-7; 8 nucleotides line up with TRBD2. With V trimmed by 3 bases and J by 3 bases, 10 bases remained unmatched. Germline lookup yields CDR1 LNHDA and CDR2 SQIVND (reference sequence). This CDR3 comprises 16 residues. The CDR3 DNA reads TGTGCCAGTAGTATGTATATGGCAGCGGGAGTCTACGAGCAGTACTTC. Translation: CASSMYMAAGVYEQYF.

This clone is a singleton in its sample. The rearrangement uses TRBV21-1 and TRBJ2-4. TRBV21-1 is given as a pseudogene. CDR3 size: 19 residues. CDR3 amino acids: CASSKRCWETDLAKNIQYF. The DNA of the CDR3 is TGTGCCAGCAGCAAACGGTGTTGGGAAACAGACCTAGCCAAAAACATTCAGTACTTC.

The rearrangement links TRBV7-3 to TRBJ1-1; the D is unclear. This CDR3 has 15 residues. V was clipped by 0 bases and J by 4 bases, with 12 bases between them. Germline V lookup: CDR1 SGHTA, CDR2 FQGTGA. CDR3 DNA sequence: TGTGCCAGCAGCTTAACATACGCAGCATCCACTGAAGCTTTCTTT. Translated: CASSLTYAASTEAFF.

The chain couples TRBV15 to TRBJ2-7, with no clear D. The CDR3 totals 13 residues. CDR1 is LNHNV, CDR2 YYDKDF, per germline (reference sequence). V gave up 1 base and J gave up 3 bases, with 7 bases separating them. As DNA, the CDR3 is TGTGCCACCAGCAGAGCATGGAACTACGAGCAGTACTTC. Translation: CATSRAWNYEQYF.

J is TRBJ2-1 and V is TRBV13; 7 bases are shared with TRBD2. Germline lookup yields CDR1 PRHDT and CDR2 FYEKMQ (reference sequence). The CDR3 sequence is 16 residues long. V was pared by 4 bases and J by 2 bases, with 8 bases of the junction left unmatched. The CDR3 region is CASSSPEAGTYNEQFF. The CDR3, as DNA: TGTGCCAGCAGCTCCCCCGAAGCGGGAACCTACAATGAGCAGTTCTTC.

The chain has TRBV6-6 and TRBJ1-2; possible D gene TRBD1, 6 bases. The germline V and J ends were trimmed by 6 bases and 5 bases, with 10 bases remaining between them. CDR1 MNHNY and CDR2 SVGAGI come from the germline V gene (reference sequence). The CDR3 length is 12 residues. CDR3 in DNA: TGTGCCAGCAGCCCCGGACAGTATGGCTACACCTTC. This gives the protein CASSPGQYGYTF.

The chain recombines TRBV6-5 with TRBJ2-1; 13 bases agree with TRBD2. This CDR3 spans 15 amino acids. Trimming took 6 bases from V and 8 from J; bases not matched to a gene: 7. The germline gives CDR1 MNHEY, CDR2 SVGAGI. The DNA of the CDR3 is TGTGCCAGCAGCCGGGGACTAGCGGGATACGATGAGCAGTTCTTC. Protein product: CASSRGLAGYDEQFF.

This chain links TRBV27 with TRBJ2-7, with TRBD2 identical over 8 bases. The CDR3 covers 14 residues. CDR1 and CDR2 from the germline V gene are MNHEY and SMNVEV (reference sequence). V shed 1 base and J 4 bases; nucleotides not matched to a gene: 3. The CDR3 loop reads CASSLLIAGYEQYF. The CDR3 DNA sequence: TGTGCCAGCAGTTTATTAATAGCGGGATACGAGCAGTACTTC.

The rearrangement links TRBV5-4 to TRBJ2-3, with TRBD2 as a possible D gene (6 bases). This CDR3 spans 15 amino acids. Trimming shortened V by 1 base and J by 1 base, and 10 bases separated the two germline ends. Per the germline V gene, CDR1 is SGHNT and CDR2 is YYREEE (reference sequence). The CDR3 DNA follows: TGTGCCAGCAGCTTGACGGCTAGCGGCACAGATACGCAGTATTTT. Its protein product is CASSLTASGTDTQYF. Full variable domain (remainder filled in from reference TRBV5-4 and TRBJ2-3): ETGVTQSPTHLIKTRGQQVTLRCSSQSGHNTVSWYQQALGQGPQFIFQYYREEENGRGNFPPRFSGLQFPNYSSELNVNALELDDSALYLCASSLTASGTDTQYFGPGTRLTVL.

The chain joins TRBV6-1 to TRBJ2-5; 8 bases map to TRBD1. This CDR3 contains 15 residues. V shed 3 bases and J 5 bases; nucleotides not matched to a gene: 8. Germline-derived CDR1 and CDR2 are MNHNS and SASEGT. DNA of the CDR3: TGTGCCAGCAGTGAGGCGTCAGGGGGCGTGGAGACCCAGTACTTC. Amino acids: CASSEASGGVETQYF.

The rearrangement joins TRBV6-1 to TRBJ1-1, with a possible D match to TRBD1 (5 bases). V gave up 7 bases and J gave up 11 bases, with 20 bases separating them. This CDR3 contains 13 residues. Germline V gives CDR1 MNHNS, CDR2 SASEGT. The CDR3 sequence is CASIKGQALSAFF. Written as DNA, the CDR3 is TGTGCCAGCATAAAGGGGCAAGCCTTGAGTGCTTTCTTT.

This clone was detected a few times. The V gene is TRBV10-3, the J gene TRBJ1-5; possibly TRBD1 for D (6 bases). The germline V and J ends were trimmed by 3 bases and 0 bases, with 15 bases remaining between them. This CDR3 comprises 17 residues. Germline V CDR1 and CDR2: ENHRY, SYGVKD. CDR3 DNA sequence: TGTGCCATCAGTGACGAGGACAGCGATTATAGCAATCAGCCCCAGCATTTT. This codes for CAISDEDSDYSNQPQHF.

This clone showed up just a few times. The chain is built from TRBV5-1 and TRBJ2-2, with 7 bases fitting TRBD1. J gave up 1 base and V 2 bases, and 8 bases lay outside the gene matches. The CDR3 is 17 amino acids. The germline gives CDR1 SGHRS, CDR2 YFSETQ. For the CDR3, the DNA is TGCGCCAGCAGCTTCGAGCCGGGACAGAGGAACACCGGGGAGCTGTTTTTT. Translation gives CASSFEPGQRNTGELFF.

The chain recombines TRBV2 with TRBJ2-6; D is unclear. This CDR3 contains 13 residues. The germline V and J ends were trimmed by 7 bases and 0 bases, with 4 bases remaining between them. Germline V gene sequence: CDR1 SNHLY, CDR2 FYNNEI. The CDR3 DNA sequence: TGTGCCAGCACCACCTCTGGGGCCAACGTCCTGACTTTC. The encoded protein is CASTTSGANVLTF.